Below are 32 T cell receptor beta chains sequenced from a single sample in a study of lymphopenia after photon versus proton radiotherapy. The repertoire was sequenced with immunoSEQ multiplex PCR; TCRdb's copy has only in-frame clones and lacks some. The table records about 26,000 clones, roughly 90% of them present only once. Sample: peripheral blood, taken from a patient treated with photon-based radiotherapy. The source of these receptors is a woman between 45 and 65 years old with cholangiocarcinoma.

The chain is built from TRBV5-4 and TRBJ2-1; 10 nucleotides match TRBD2. Germline CDR1 and CDR2: SGHNT and YYREEE (reference sequence). V shed 7 bases, J shed 6 bases, and the junction held 10 bases outside the gene matches. CDR3 length: 15 residues. The CDR3 here is CASGQAGGFSNEQFF. The CDR3 DNA sequence: TGTGCCAGCGGCCAAGCGGGGGGGTTCTCCAATGAGCAGTTCTTC.

This chain uses TRBV6-1 with TRBJ2-5; TRBD1 matches at 7 bases. After removal of 6 bases from V and 5 bases from J, the junction contained 9 bases not matched to a gene. Per the germline V gene, CDR1 is MNHNS and CDR2 is SASEGT. There are 14 residues in the CDR3. The CDR3 nucleotides read TGTGCCAGCAGGGAGATTGGCAGGGGGGAGACCCAGTACTTC. The encoded protein is CASREIGRGETQYF.

V and J are TRBV18 and TRBJ2-7; D ambiguous. The CDR3 loop spans 13 amino acids. V lost 5 bases, J lost 5 bases, and 13 bases lay in between. The germline gives CDR1 KGHSH, CDR2 LQKENI. For the CDR3, the DNA is TGTGCCAGCTCATCGGCTAGTGGCCACGAGCAGTACTTC. Its translation: CASSSASGHEQYF.

The chain links TRBV19 to TRBJ2-2; the D gene could be TRBD1 or TRBD2 (5 bases each). Trimming shortened V by 1 base and J by 1 base, and 7 bases separated the two germline ends. The CDR3 totals 15 residues. Germline V CDR1 and CDR2: LNHDA, SQIVND (reference sequence). The CDR3 sequence is CASSIGDRNTGELFF. In nucleotides, the CDR3 is TGTGCCAGTAGTATAGGGGACCGGAACACCGGGGAGCTGTTTTTT.

The chain employs TRBV4-3 and TRBJ1-2; TRBD1 agrees at 11 bases. The trim removed 0 bases at V and 8 bases at J, leaving 5 bases unmatched. Per the germline V gene, CDR1 is LGHNA and CDR2 is YSLEER. The CDR3 consists of 15 residues. CDR3 sequence (DNA): TGCGCCAGCAGCCAAGAGGGACAGGGGGGATTGGGCTACACCTTC. Translated, it gives CASSQEGQGGLGYTF.

The chain couples TRBV4-3 to TRBJ2-1; 12 bases align to TRBD2. The germline V gene has CDR1 LGHNA and CDR2 YSLEER. The J segment lost 0 bases and the V segment lost 7 bases, leaving 4 bases of the junction unmatched. The length of the CDR3 is 16 residues. The CDR3 here is CASKMGLAGSYNEQFF. CDR3 in DNA: TGCGCCAGCAAAATGGGACTAGCGGGCTCCTACAATGAGCAGTTCTTC.

The chain links TRBV10-3 to TRBJ1-2; maybe TRBD1 (6 bases). The CDR3 extends over 14 amino acids. Germline V gives CDR1 ENHRY, CDR2 SYGVKD. Trimming took off 6 bases at V and 8 bases at J, with 19 bases between the two ends. The CDR3 bases are TGTGCCATCAGGGACAGCGGCCCTAGAATGGGCTACACCTTC. It is translated as CAIRDSGPRMGYTF.

This chain uses TRBV5-6 with TRBJ1-1, with TRBD1 as a possible D gene (6 bases). Trimming cost V 4 bases and J 5 bases, with 15 bases left between them. The CDR3 covers 14 residues. Per germline, CDR1 SGHDT and CDR2 YYEEEE. The chain's CDR3 is CASSIGGGPTEAFF. CDR3 DNA: TGTGCCAGCAGCATCGGCGGGGGGCCAACTGAAGCTTTCTTT.

The V and J genes are TRBV4-3 and TRBJ2-1; either TRBD1 or TRBD2 may supply D (5 bases each). CDR3 length: 16 amino acids. The germline gives CDR1 LGHNA, CDR2 YSLEER. Trimming left V 4 bases short and J 2 bases short, with 15 bases between. CDR3 in DNA: TGCGCCAGCAGCCCCGACCGGGACCTAGCCTACAATGAGCAGTTCTTC. This gives the protein CASSPDRDLAYNEQFF.

This clone was seen only once. The chain recombines TRBV10-1 with TRBJ2-1; D uncertain. V lost 3 bases and J lost 5, with 14 bases in between. The CDR3 spans 15 residues. Germline V CDR1 and CDR2: WNHNN, SYGVQD (reference sequence). The CDR3 is CASSDPTEFHNEQFF. The DNA of the CDR3 is TGCGCCAGCAGTGACCCCACCGAGTTTCACAATGAGCAGTTCTTC.

The rearrangement joins TRBV5-1 to TRBJ1-2, with unresolved D. V lost 0 bases and J 1 base, leaving 10 bases between the germline ends. The CDR3 runs to 15 residues. Germline V gene lookup returns CDR1 SGHRS and CDR2 YFSETQ. CDR3 in amino acids: CASSLDLRLNYGYTF. CDR3 bases: TGCGCCAGCAGCTTGGACCTGCGCCTTAACTATGGCTACACCTTC.

This chain uses TRBV19 with TRBJ1-2, with D possibly being TRBD1 (5 bases). This CDR3 is built from 15 residues. Germline CDR1 LNHDA, CDR2 SQIVND (reference sequence). Trimming cost V 6 bases and J 1 base, with 15 bases left between them. Here the CDR3 reads CASRPPRQINYGYTF. The DNA for the CDR3 is TGTGCCAGTAGGCCCCCGCGACAGATTAACTATGGCTACACCTTC.

This chain links TRBV30 with TRBJ2-4; 7 bases align to TRBD2. Germline V CDR1 and CDR2: GTSNPN, SVGIG (reference sequence). This CDR3 is built from 13 residues. V was clipped by 1 base and J by 7 bases; unmatched bases: 4. CDR3 amino acids: CAWSGRGGNIQYF. CDR3 nucleotides: TGTGCCTGGAGTGGGAGGGGAGGGAACATTCAGTACTTC.

The rearrangement links TRBV7-9 to TRBJ2-1; 10 nucleotides line up with TRBD2. CDR1 and CDR2 from the germline V gene are SEHNR and FQNEAQ (reference sequence). V shed 4 bases and J 5 bases; nucleotides not matched to a gene: 14. This CDR3 spans 18 amino acids. CDR3 protein: CASSSPWERGGLHNEQFF. Written as DNA, the CDR3 is TGTGCCAGCAGCTCCCCTTGGGAGCGGGGGGGCCTCCACAATGAGCAGTTCTTC.

The count of this clone is one. The rearrangement joins TRBV12-5 to TRBJ2-7; TRBD1 is a possible D gene (7 bases). CDR1 LGHNT and CDR2 FRNRAP come from the germline V gene. The CDR3 runs 11 residues. Trimming took off 6 bases at V and 9 bases at J, with 12 bases between the two ends. The CDR3 DNA reads as TGTGCTAGTGGGATCAGGGGGGCGCAGTACTTC. Translating gives CASGIRGAQYF.

The chain links TRBV29-1 to TRBJ2-5; 12 nucleotides match TRBD1. The V gene end was trimmed by 7 bases and the J gene end by 5 bases; junction bases not matched to a gene: 8. In germline, CDR1 is SQVTM, CDR2 ANQGSEA. The CDR3 is made up of 14 amino acids. CDR3 sequence reads: CSAWGQGAIETQYF. For the CDR3, the DNA is TGCAGCGCCTGGGGACAGGGGGCTATCGAGACCCAGTACTTC.

The chain links TRBV19 to TRBJ1-2; the D gene is possibly TRBD1 (5 bases). Trimming removed 1 base from V and 5 bases from J, with 17 bases in between. The CDR3 covers 16 residues. Germline V gene data show CDR1 as LNHDA and CDR2 as SQIVND (reference sequence). The CDR3 here is CASSIVGPPGFYGYTF. In DNA form, the CDR3 reads TGTGCCAGTAGTATAGTGGGGCCCCCCGGCTTTTATGGCTACACCTTC.

This clone was counted a few times. V gene TRBV7-2 combines with J gene TRBJ1-2; D not certain. Trimming removed 5 bases from V and 7 bases from J, with 14 bases in between. CDR3 size: 13 residues. Germline V lookup: CDR1 SGHTA, CDR2 FQGNSA. CDR3 loop: CASSQRLEGGYTF. For the CDR3, the DNA is TGTGCCAGCAGCCAGAGGCTAGAAGGTGGCTACACCTTC.

The chain joins TRBV7-2 to TRBJ1-1; 9 nucleotides agree with TRBD1. This CDR3 is 15 amino acids long. The germline gives CDR1 SGHTA, CDR2 FQGNSA. V trimming: 1 base; J trimming: 4 bases; junction bases outside the gene matches: 4. The CDR3 loop reads CASSLGGDRVTEAFF. Written as DNA, the CDR3 is TGTGCCAGCAGCTTAGGGGGGGACAGGGTCACTGAAGCTTTCTTT.

The chain links TRBV7-9 to TRBJ2-2; 9 bases are shared with TRBD1. This CDR3 is built from 15 residues. CDR1 and CDR2 (germline): SEHNR, FQNEAQ (reference sequence). V lost 5 bases to trimming and J lost 6 bases; unmatched junction nucleotides: 7. CDR3 DNA: TGTGCCAGCAGCCCCCGGGACAGGGTGGCCGGGGAGCTGTTTTTT. It is translated as CASSPRDRVAGELFF.

The V call is TRBV27, the J call TRBJ2-1; 7 nucleotides align to TRBD2. Germline V gives CDR1 MNHEY, CDR2 SMNVEV (reference sequence). Germline trimming cut 3 bases from V and 4 bases from J; bases unmatched to any gene: 12. The CDR3 has 17 residues. This chain's CDR3 is CASSLAGEGTVYNEQFF. The CDR3 DNA reads TGTGCCAGCAGTTTGGCGGGGGAGGGGACCGTATACAATGAGCAGTTCTTC.

V gene TRBV18 combines with J gene TRBJ2-5, with 7 nucleotides matching TRBD2. The CDR3 extends over 15 amino acids. The V segment lost 2 bases and the J segment 1 base; nucleotides outside the gene matches: 4. CDR1 is KGHSH, CDR2 LQKENI, per germline. In DNA form, the CDR3 reads TGTGCCAGCTCACCAATCGGGGGGACCCAAGAGACCCAGTACTTC. Its protein product is CASSPIGGTQETQYF.

This clone appeared a few times. The chain has TRBV2 and TRBJ1-1; 7 positions agree with TRBD1. The CDR3 spans 12 residues. V shed 5 bases and J 9 bases; nucleotides not matched to a gene: 6. Germline V gene sequence: CDR1 SNHLY, CDR2 FYNNEI. The CDR3 DNA is TGTGCCAGCAGTCCTAGACAGGGACAAGCTTTCTTT. Translation gives CASSPRQGQAFF. The full variable domain, in which reference TRBV2 and TRBJ1-1 provide the parts outside the CDR3, is EPEVTQTPSHQVTQMGQEVILRCVPISNHLYFYWYRQILGQKVEFLVSFYNNEISEKSEIFDDQFSVERPDGSNFTLKIRSTKLEDSAMYFCASSPRQGQAFFGQGTRLTVV.

The CDR3 protein is CASSPVGDTDTQYF. CDR3 bases: TGTGCCAGCAGCCCAGTCGGTGACACAGATACGCAGTATTTT. The rearrangement joins TRBV7-9 to TRBJ2-3; the D is unclear. The CDR3 extends over 14 amino acids. V was shortened by 5 bases and J by 2 bases, with 11 bases between the two germline ends. Germline V gene lookup returns CDR1 SEHNR and CDR2 FQNEAQ (reference sequence).

The rearrangement uses TRBV9 and TRBJ2-2; a weak D match, TRBD2 (6 bases). Trimming took 7 bases from V and 5 from J, leaving 18 bases between them. Germline V gene data show CDR1 as SGDLS and CDR2 as YYNGEE. The length of the CDR3 is 15 residues. Here the CDR3 reads CASCPRGNPTGELFF. Here the CDR3 DNA reads TGTGCCAGCTGCCCGCGGGGAAATCCAACCGGGGAGCTGTTTTTT.

The chain recombines TRBV29-1 with TRBJ2-7; D not resolved. Trimming took off 5 bases at V and 3 bases at J, with 8 bases between the two ends. The CDR3 is 11 amino acids. Per germline, CDR1 SQVTM and CDR2 ANQGSEA. The CDR3 sequence is CSVSNSYEQYF. CDR3 nucleotide sequence: TGCAGCGTTAGTAACAGCTACGAGCAGTACTTC.

The chain couples TRBV21-1 to TRBJ2-7; TRBD1 is taken as the D call from the table, unchecked against the DNA. TRBV21-1 is assigned pseudogene status. The CDR3 is 16 amino acids. The CDR3 region is CASSKDPGRTTYEQYF. The CDR3 DNA follows: TGTGCCAGCAGCAAAGACCCTGGCAGGACAACCTACGAGCAGTACTTC.

This clone came up once. The chain employs TRBV10-3 and TRBJ2-5; D is unresolved. The V gene lost 2 bases and the J gene lost 9 bases, with 10 bases spanning the gap. This CDR3 has 12 residues. Looked up from germline, CDR1 is ENHRY and CDR2 is SYGVKD. As DNA, the CDR3 is TGTGCCATCAGTGAGCCGGGCGCATCCCAGTACTTC. Translating it yields CAISEPGASQYF.

This clone was seen once. The rearrangement uses TRBV7-2 and TRBJ1-1; D gene uncertain. V dropped 1 base and J dropped 11 bases, with 11 bases sitting between them. CDR3 length equals 12 residues. Germline V CDR1 and CDR2: SGHTA, FQGNSA. The CDR3 spells CASSLGLLFAFF. In nucleotides, the CDR3 is TGTGCCAGCAGCTTAGGGCTTTTGTTTGCTTTCTTT.

This clone was counted only a few times. The V call is TRBV5-8, the J call TRBJ1-2; unclear D gene. Germline assignment: CDR1 SGHTS and CDR2 YDEGEE. The V and J ends lost 0 bases and 0 bases respectively, with 9 bases between them. This CDR3 has 15 amino acids. The CDR3 DNA follows: TGTGCCAGCAGCTTGGAGGCGAATCCTAACTATGGCTACACCTTC. Translating it yields CASSLEANPNYGYTF.

The rearrangement joins TRBV21-1 to TRBJ2-5; the DNA was not used to check the table's D call, TRBD2. TRBV21-1 is described as a pseudogene. CDR3 size: 16 residues. CDR3 region: CASTPEGGAPQETQYF. The CDR3 DNA sequence: TGTGCCAGCACCCCAGAGGGGGGGGCGCCCCAAGAGACCCAGTACTTC.

This clone was observed a handful of times. The rearrangement joins TRBV7-2 to TRBJ1-5, with TRBD1 matching over 9 bases. The ends lost 5 bases at V and 9 bases at J; junction bases unmatched: 8. The CDR3 length is 14 residues. From germline, CDR1 is SGHTA and CDR2 FQGNSA. Here the CDR3 DNA reads TGTGCCAGCAGCCCCAGACAGGGGGGAGCGCCCCAGCATTTT. Translated: CASSPRQGGAPQHF.